A selection of T cell receptor beta chains follows, all from one sample in a study of T cells in localized non-small cell lung cancer. Sequencing was performed with immunoSEQ multiplex PCR; in TCRdb, only in-frame clones are kept and a portion is missing. This sample has some 1,400 clones, with less than 30% found just once. Here the sequenced sample was normal lung tissue next to the tumor, taken before any cancer treatment. The receptors originated from a woman aged 40-75 years with stage I squamous cell lung carcinoma. The CDR3 runs from the conserved cysteine through the conserved F or W. D genes are given only for firm matches. Clone size is not always given. Where it is, it says once, few, many or a class for expanded clones.

V,D,J,size,CDR3,DNA
TRBV30,TRBD2,TRBJ2-1,few,CAWSVGASGRTSAKQFF,TGTGCCTGGAGTGTAGGGGCTAGCGGGAGGACCTCGGCGAAGCAGTTCTTC
TRBV11-3,TRBD2,TRBJ2-3,few,CASSFAGGADTQYF,TGTGCCAGCAGCTTCGCGGGAGGGGCAGATACGCAGTATTTT
TRBV11-3,.,TRBJ1-4,few,CASSLKGATNEKLFF,TGTGCCAGCAGCTTAAAGGGTGCAACTAATGAAAAACTGTTTTTT
TRBV6-8,.,TRBJ2-3,.,CASSDWGSGGTDTQYF,TGTGCCAGCAGTGACTGGGGTAGCGGAGGCACAGATACGCAGTATTTT
TRBV6-8,.,TRBJ1-2,few,CASSSLIYGYTF,TGTGCCAGCAGCAGTCTAATCTATGGCTACACCTTC
TRBV6-8,.,TRBJ1-1,large,CASHGPGPPNTEAFF,TGTGCCAGCCATGGACCGGGACCCCCTAACACTGAAGCTTTCTTT
TRBV28,.,TRBJ1-2,.,CASTINDRQNYGYTF,TGTGCCAGCACAATAAACGACCGACAGAACTATGGCTACACCTTC
TRBV19,.,TRBJ2-2,.,CASSMGGNTGELFF,TGTGCCAGTAGTATGGGGGGGAACACCGGGGAGCTGTTTTTT
TRBV28,.,TRBJ1-1,few,CASSPWAVTEAFF,TGTGCCAGCAGCCCTTGGGCGGTTACTGAAGCTTTCTTT
TRBV10-2,TRBD2,TRBJ2-3,.,CARVGLAGGTPGTDTQYF,TGCGCCAGGGTGGGACTAGCGGGAGGGACACCGGGCACAGATACGCAGTATTTT